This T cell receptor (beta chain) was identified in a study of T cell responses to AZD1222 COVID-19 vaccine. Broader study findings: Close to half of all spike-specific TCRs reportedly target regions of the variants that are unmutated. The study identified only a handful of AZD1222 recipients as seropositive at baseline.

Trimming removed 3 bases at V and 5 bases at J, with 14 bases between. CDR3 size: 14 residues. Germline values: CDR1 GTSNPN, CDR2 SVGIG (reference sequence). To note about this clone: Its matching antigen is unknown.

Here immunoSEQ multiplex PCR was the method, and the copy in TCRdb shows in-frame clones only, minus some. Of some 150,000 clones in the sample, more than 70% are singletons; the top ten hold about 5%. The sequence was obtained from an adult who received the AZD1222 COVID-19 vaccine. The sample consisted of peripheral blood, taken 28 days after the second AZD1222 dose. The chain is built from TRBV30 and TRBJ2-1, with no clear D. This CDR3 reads CAWRTIGIDNEQFF. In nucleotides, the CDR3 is TGTGCCTGGAGAACCATTGGGATTGACAATGAGCAGTTCTTC.